The 10 T cell receptor beta chains below come from one sample, sequenced in a study of identical twins. TCRdb re-called the 5' RACE reads through MiXCR, storing one row per CDR3 protein. The sample consists of roughly 570,000 distinct CDR3 sequences, 9.6% of them appearing once. The data also belong to a second study, concerning yellow fever vaccine responses in identical twins.

The source material was PBMCs. These receptors were collected from a woman aged 18-29 years in good health.

The chain uses TRBV10-2 and TRBJ2-3; 9 bases align to TRBD1. There are 14 residues in the CDR3. Germline assignment: CDR1 WSHSY and CDR2 SAAADI. The V segment lost 8 bases and the J segment 2 bases; nucleotides outside the gene matches: 5. This chain's CDR3 is CASVGTGNTDTQYF. The CDR3 DNA is TGCGCCAGCGTCGGGACAGGGAACACAGATACGCAGTATTTT.

This clonotype was picked up many times. The chain carries TRBV5-1 and TRBJ2-1; TRBD2 aligns across 13 bases. Germline CDR1 reads SGHRS; CDR2 reads YFSETQ. V lost 4 bases, J lost 6 bases, and 7 bases stayed unmatched. This CDR3 spans 16 amino acids. This chain's CDR3 is CASSGRLAGGLNEQFF. CDR3 nucleotide sequence: TGCGCCAGCAGCGGCCGACTAGCGGGAGGTCTCAATGAGCAGTTCTTC.

This clonotype was detected many times. V and J are TRBV7-2 and TRBJ2-3; tentative D call: TRBD2 (6 bases). Germline loops: CDR1 SGHTA, CDR2 FQGNSA. The CDR3 contains 17 residues. V was shortened by 2 bases and J by 4 bases, with 19 bases between the two germline ends. The CDR3 DNA follows: TGTGCCAGCAGCTTATCCCCCCTAGCGACTGGGGCAGATACGCAGTATTTT. Translated, it gives CASSLSPLATGADTQYF.

This clonotype was counted a few times. The gene calls are TRBV19 and TRBJ2-1; perhaps D is TRBD1 or TRBD2 (6 bases each). CDR3 length: 14 amino acids. Germline lookup yields CDR1 LNHDA and CDR2 SQIVND (reference sequence). The chain's CDR3 is CARGAGKGYNEQFF. The CDR3 DNA follows: TGTGCGAGGGGGGCGGGGAAAGGCTACAATGAGCAGTTCTTC.

This chain connects TRBV3-1 to TRBJ2-2; D possibly corresponds to TRBD2 (5 bases). The CDR3 length is 14 residues. Per the germline V gene, CDR1 is LGHDT and CDR2 is YNNKEL (reference sequence). V was trimmed by 7 bases and J by 4 bases, leaving 13 bases between them. CDR3 amino acids: CASTPRGFTGELFF. CDR3 sequence (DNA): TGTGCCAGCACCCCTCGGGGATTCACCGGGGAGCTGTTTTTT.

This clonotype was observed a few times. The rearrangement uses TRBV5-1 and TRBJ2-6; no clear D. The ends were cut back, 6 bases at V and 4 bases at J, with 11 bases in the middle. Germline CDR1 and CDR2: SGHRS and YFSETQ. The CDR3 contains 14 residues. CDR3 loop: CASKSGVGANVLTF. DNA for the CDR3: TGCGCCAGCAAGTCTGGGGTAGGGGCCAACGTCCTGACTTTC.

The chain employs TRBV11-2 and TRBJ2-2; no clear D gene. Germline V gene sequence: CDR1 SGHAT, CDR2 FQNNGV. The CDR3 length is 14 residues. V shed 1 base and J shed 6 bases, with 9 bases lying between them. The CDR3 nucleotides are TGTGCCAGCAGCTTAGGCGCTAGTGCCGGGGAGCTGTTTTTT. Protein sequence: CASSLGASAGELFF.

This chain uses TRBV12-3 or TRBV12-4 with TRBJ2-1, with 11 bases aligning to TRBD2. The J segment lost 9 bases and the V segment lost 8 bases, leaving 6 bases of the junction unmatched. The CDR3 is 13 residues long. The chain's CDR3 is CASLLAGVGEQFF. CDR3 DNA sequence: TGTGCCAGCCTACTAGCGGGAGTGGGTGAGCAGTTCTTC.

This clonotype was seen more than once but under ten times. The J gene is TRBJ1-5, the V gene TRBV6-6, with D perhaps matching TRBD1 (5 bases). The CDR3 is 13 residues long. Germline V gives CDR1 MNHNY, CDR2 SVGAGI (reference sequence). Trimming took off 2 bases at V and 6 bases at J, with 8 bases between the two ends. CDR3 sequence reads: CASSYGGSQPQHF. CDR3 nucleotide sequence: TGTGCCAGCAGTTACGGGGGGAGTCAGCCCCAGCATTTT.

This clonotype occurred many times. The chain carries TRBV29-1 and TRBJ2-1; 8 positions agree with TRBD2. CDR3 length: 14 residues. CDR1 SQVTM and CDR2 ANQGSEA come from the germline V gene. The V segment lost 6 bases and the J segment 0 bases; nucleotides outside the gene matches: 4. The CDR3 protein is CSVGGVDSYNEQFF. The CDR3 region has the DNA TGCAGCGTCGGGGGGGTGGACTCCTACAATGAGCAGTTCTTC.